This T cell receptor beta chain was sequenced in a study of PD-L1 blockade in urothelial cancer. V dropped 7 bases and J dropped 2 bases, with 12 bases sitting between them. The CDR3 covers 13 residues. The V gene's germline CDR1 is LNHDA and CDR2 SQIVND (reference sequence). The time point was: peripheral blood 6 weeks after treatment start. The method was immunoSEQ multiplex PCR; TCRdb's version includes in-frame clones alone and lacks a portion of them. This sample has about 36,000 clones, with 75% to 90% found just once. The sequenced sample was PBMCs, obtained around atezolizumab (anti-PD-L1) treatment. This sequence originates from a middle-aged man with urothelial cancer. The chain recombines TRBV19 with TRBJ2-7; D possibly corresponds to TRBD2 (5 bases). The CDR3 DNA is TGTGCCAGTACGGAAACCGGGGCCTACGAGCAGTACTTC. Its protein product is CASTETGAYEQYF.